This is a list of T cell receptor beta chains from one sample in a study of shared clonotypes between healthy human individuals. Using immunoSEQ multiplex PCR, the repertoire was profiled, and TCRdb retains in-frame clones only, with some absent. In the table there are more than 2 million clones, 85% to 95% of which are singletons. The specimen sequenced was naive CD8+ T cells from PBMCs. All receptors derive from a man younger than 30 in good health. Some clones in this sample may be carry-over from other donors' samples. Both conserved end residues are trimmed from each CDR3.

J gene,V gene,CDR3 protein
TRBJ2-7,TRBV19,ASSIDLRSGAYEQY
TRBJ2-2,TRBV7-9,ASSLARDWANTGELF
TRBJ2-7,TRBV29-1,SVGQGAEQY
TRBJ1-3,TRBV7-9,ASSLRQDISGNTIY
TRBJ2-5,TRBV11-2,ASSLPPGDQETQY
TRBJ1-4,TRBV6-1,ASRWEVATNEKLF
TRBJ2-7,TRBV6-5,ASTGTSSYEQY
TRBJ2-2,TRBV2,ASSEMGRQNTGELF
TRBJ2-5,TRBV10-3,AISESTKQGRETQY
TRBJ2-7,TRBV21-1,ASSKTGYEQY
TRBJ1-1,TRBV4-1,ASSQAGTGPRRTEAF
TRBJ2-1,TRBV11-3,ASSLAASGRAVEQF
TRBJ1-5,TRBV19,ASSGWGNQPQH
TRBJ2-7,TRBV6-1,ASSAARGFTYEQY
TRBJ1-2,TRBV6-1,ASSDPRGRGYT
TRBJ2-3,TRBV6-1,ASTGLGRGIDTQY
TRBJ1-2,TRBV4-3,ASSPSRTDYYGYT
TRBJ2-7,TRBV30,ASSPHGAYEQY
TRBJ1-1,TRBV9,ASSTRQGASTEAF
TRBJ2-5,TRBV28,ASSTYRGRGETQY
TRBJ2-3,TRBV4-1,ASSQDMGTGKDTQY
TRBJ2-3,TRBV7-3,ASSLLAGITDTQY
TRBJ2-7,TRBV7-9,ASSSRGRGFYEQY
TRBJ1-1,TRBV4-1,ASSRGGELNTEAF
TRBJ2-1,TRBV4-3,ASSPRTSGENNEQF
TRBJ1-2,TRBV5-4,ASSLGGTSWDGYT
TRBJ1-3,TRBV27,ASADTGISGNTIY
TRBJ2-2,TRBV2,ASSAKREGFGELF
TRBJ2-1,TRBV12-5,ASWDSVNEQF
TRBJ2-7,TRBV28,ASSPPSPRVSYEQY
TRBJ2-1,TRBV6-5,ASALAGGHYNEQF
TRBJ2-1,TRBV7-6,ASSRTGTSSYNEQF
TRBJ2-1,TRBV11-2,ASSHSVDEQF
TRBJ2-3,TRBV27,ASSLSTWMSDTQY
TRBJ2-7,TRBV28,ASSMIAPPWDEQY
TRBJ1-2,TRBV29-1,SVEVSPTGVDGYT
TRBJ2-1,TRBV9,ASSASSSPYNEQF
TRBJ1-1,TRBV19,ASSIDRGGIVNTEAF
TRBJ2-2,TRBV11-2,ASSWPEQGANTGELF
TRBJ2-1,TRBV12-5,ASGLSTSYNEQF
TRBJ1-2,TRBV30,AWSVLKGSGYT
TRBJ2-3,TRBV15,ATSWTSGSADTQY
TRBJ1-5,TRBV30,AWSHGTPSNQPQH
TRBJ2-1,TRBV5-4,ASRLRGELANEQF
TRBJ1-2,TRBV7-4,ASSPDRGYT